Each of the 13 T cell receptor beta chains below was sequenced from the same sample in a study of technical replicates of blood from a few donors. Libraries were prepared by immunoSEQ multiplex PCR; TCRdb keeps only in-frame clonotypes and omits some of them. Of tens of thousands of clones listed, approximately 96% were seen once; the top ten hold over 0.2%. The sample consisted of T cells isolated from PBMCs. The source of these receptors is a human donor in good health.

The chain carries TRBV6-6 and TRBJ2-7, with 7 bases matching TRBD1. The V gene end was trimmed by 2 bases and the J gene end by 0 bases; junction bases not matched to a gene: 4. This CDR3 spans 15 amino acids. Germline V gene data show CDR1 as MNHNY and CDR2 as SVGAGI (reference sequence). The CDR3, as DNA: TGTGCCAGCAGTTACCCGGGACAGACCTCCTACGAGCAGTACTTC. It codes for CASSYPGQTSYEQYF.

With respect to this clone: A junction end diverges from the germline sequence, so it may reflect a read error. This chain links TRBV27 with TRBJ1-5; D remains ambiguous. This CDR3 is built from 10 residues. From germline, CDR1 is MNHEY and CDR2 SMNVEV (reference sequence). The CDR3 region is CESPHQPQHF. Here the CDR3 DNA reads TGCGAAAGCCCCCATCAGCCCCAGCATTTT.

CDR3 loop: CATSTLAASYNEQFF. As DNA, the CDR3 is TGTGCCACCAGCACCTTAGCGGCCTCCTACAATGAGCAGTTCTTC. The chain recombines TRBV15 with TRBJ2-1; possible D gene TRBD2, 6 bases. The V end lost 4 bases, the J end lost 0 bases, and 10 bases lay between the germline ends. CDR3 size: 15 residues. CDR1 LNHNV and CDR2 YYDKDF come from the germline V gene (reference sequence).

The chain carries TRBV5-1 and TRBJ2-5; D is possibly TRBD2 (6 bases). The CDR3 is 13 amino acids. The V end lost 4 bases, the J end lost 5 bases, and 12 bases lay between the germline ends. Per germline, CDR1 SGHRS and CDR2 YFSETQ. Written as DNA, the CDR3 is TGCGCCAGCAGCAACCCCAGCGGGGAGACCCAGTACTTC. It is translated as CASSNPSGETQYF.

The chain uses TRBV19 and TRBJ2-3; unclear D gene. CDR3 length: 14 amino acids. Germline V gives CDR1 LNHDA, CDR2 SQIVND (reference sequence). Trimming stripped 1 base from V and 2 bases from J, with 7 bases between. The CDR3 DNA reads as TGTGCCAGTAGTATAGGGCAGTACACAGATACGCAGTATTTT. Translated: CASSIGQYTDTQYF.

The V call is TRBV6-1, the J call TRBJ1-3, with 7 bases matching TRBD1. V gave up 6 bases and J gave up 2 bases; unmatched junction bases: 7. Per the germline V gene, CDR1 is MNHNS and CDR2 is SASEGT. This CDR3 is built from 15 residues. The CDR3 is CASRVSTGAGNTIYF. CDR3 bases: TGTGCCAGCAGGGTTTCTACAGGGGCTGGAAACACCATATATTTT.

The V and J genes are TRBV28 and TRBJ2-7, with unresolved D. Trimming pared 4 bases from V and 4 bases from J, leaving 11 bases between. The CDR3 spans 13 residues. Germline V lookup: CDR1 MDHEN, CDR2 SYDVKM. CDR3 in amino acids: CASSSFREYEQYF. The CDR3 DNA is TGTGCCAGCAGTTCATTTCGCGAGTACGAGCAGTACTTC.

In DNA form, the CDR3 reads TGTGCCAGCAGTTTGAGGGCAGACACTGAAGCTTTCTTT. It codes for CASSLRADTEAFF. V usage is TRBV28 and J usage is TRBJ1-1; D uncertain. Trimming left V 3 bases short and J 3 bases short, with 8 bases between. Germline-derived CDR1 and CDR2 are MDHEN and SYDVKM. The CDR3 covers 13 residues. The whole variable domain, remainder taken from reference TRBV28 and TRBJ1-1, is DVKVTQSSRYLVKRTGEKVFLECVQDMDHENMFWYRQDPGLGLRLIYFSYDVKMKEKGDIPEGYSVSREKKERFSLILESASTNQTSMYLCASSLRADTEAFFGQGTRLTVV.

DNA of the CDR3: TGTGCCACCAGCAGAGATACATGGACTAGCGGGCGGTACAATGAGCAGTTCTTC. Its protein product is CATSRDTWTSGRYNEQFF. The rearrangement uses TRBV15 and TRBJ2-1, with 11 bases matching TRBD2. Looked up from germline, CDR1 is LNHNV and CDR2 is YYDKDF (reference sequence). There are 18 residues in the CDR3. The ends lost 0 bases at V and 4 bases at J; junction bases unmatched: 8. The whole variable domain, filled in from reference TRBV15 and TRBJ2-1, reads DAMVIQNPRYQVTQFGKPVTLSCSQTLNHNVMYWYQQKSSQAPKLLFHYYDKDFNNEADTPDNFQSRRPNTSFCFLDIRSPGLGDTAMYLCATSRDTWTSGRYNEQFFGPGTRLTVL.

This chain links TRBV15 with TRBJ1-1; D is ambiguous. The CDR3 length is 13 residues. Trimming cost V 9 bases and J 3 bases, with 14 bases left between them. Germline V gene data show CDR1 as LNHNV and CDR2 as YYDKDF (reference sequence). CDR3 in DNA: TGTGCCACTACAACAAGCGGTGACACTGAAGCTTTCTTT. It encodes CATTTSGDTEAFF.

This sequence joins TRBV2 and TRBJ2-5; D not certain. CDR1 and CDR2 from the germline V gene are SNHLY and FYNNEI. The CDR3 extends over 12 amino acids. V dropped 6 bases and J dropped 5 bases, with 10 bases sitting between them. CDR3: CASRGREETQYF. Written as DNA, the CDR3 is TGTGCCAGCAGGGGCCGAGAGGAGACCCAGTACTTC.

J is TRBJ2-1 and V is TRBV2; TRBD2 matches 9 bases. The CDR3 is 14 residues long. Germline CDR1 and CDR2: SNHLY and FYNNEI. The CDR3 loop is CAWIAGDTYNEQFF. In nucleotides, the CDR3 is TGTGCTTGGATAGCGGGGGATACCTACAATGAGCAGTTCTTC.

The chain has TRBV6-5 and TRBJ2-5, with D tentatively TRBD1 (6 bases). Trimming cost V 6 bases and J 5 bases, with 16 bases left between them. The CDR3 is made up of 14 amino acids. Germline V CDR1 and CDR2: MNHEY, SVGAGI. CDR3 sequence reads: CASRRTVGFETQYF. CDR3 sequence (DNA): TGTGCCAGCAGACGGACAGTTGGGTTTGAGACCCAGTACTTC.